This T cell receptor beta chain was recorded in a study of cytomegalovirus exposure and HLA in healthy donors. Germline assignment: CDR1 MNHEY and CDR2 SVGAGI. This CDR3 is 15 amino acids long. V gave up 7 bases and J gave up 6 bases; unmatched junction bases: 11. The PCR ran on 60 Vbeta and 13 Jbeta primers. Produced via immunoSEQ multiplex PCR; TCRdb's table is partial and in-frame only. The repertoire holds under 300,000 clones, with about 93% as singletons. This chain uses TRBV6-5 with TRBJ1-1, with TRBD1 matching over 10 bases. The TCR sequence derives from a girl aged 2-15 years in good health and CMV-seronegative. The sequenced sample consisted of PBMCs. CDR3 nucleotides: TGTGCCAGCACCGATCCGGGACAGGGGATCGCTGAAGCTTTCTTT. Its translation is CASTDPGQGIAEAFF.